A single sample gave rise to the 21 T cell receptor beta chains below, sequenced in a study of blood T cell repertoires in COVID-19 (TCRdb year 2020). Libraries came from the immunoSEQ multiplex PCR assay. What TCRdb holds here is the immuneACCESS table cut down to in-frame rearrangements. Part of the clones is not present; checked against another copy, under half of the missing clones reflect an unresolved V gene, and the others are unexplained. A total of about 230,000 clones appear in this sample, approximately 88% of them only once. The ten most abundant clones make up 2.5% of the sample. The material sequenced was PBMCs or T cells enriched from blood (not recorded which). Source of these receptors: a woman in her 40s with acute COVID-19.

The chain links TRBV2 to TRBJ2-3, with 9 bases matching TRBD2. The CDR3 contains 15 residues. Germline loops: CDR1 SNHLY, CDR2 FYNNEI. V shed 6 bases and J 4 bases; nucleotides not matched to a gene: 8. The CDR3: CASSPLAGLADTQYF. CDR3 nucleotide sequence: TGTGCCAGCAGCCCTCTAGCGGGATTGGCAGATACGCAGTATTTT.

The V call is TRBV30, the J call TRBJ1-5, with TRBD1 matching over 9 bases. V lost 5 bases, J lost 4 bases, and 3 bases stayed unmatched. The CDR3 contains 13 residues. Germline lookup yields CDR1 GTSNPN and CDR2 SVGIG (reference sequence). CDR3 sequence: CAWGTGPNQPQHF. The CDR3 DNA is TGTGCCTGGGGGACAGGGCCAAATCAGCCCCAGCATTTT. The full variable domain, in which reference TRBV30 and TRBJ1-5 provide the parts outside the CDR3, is SQTIHQWPATLVQPVGSPLSLECTVEGTSNPNLYWYRQAAGRGLQLLFYSVGIGQISSEVPQNLSASRPQDRQFILSSKKLLLSDSGFYLCAWGTGPNQPQHFGDGTRLSIL.

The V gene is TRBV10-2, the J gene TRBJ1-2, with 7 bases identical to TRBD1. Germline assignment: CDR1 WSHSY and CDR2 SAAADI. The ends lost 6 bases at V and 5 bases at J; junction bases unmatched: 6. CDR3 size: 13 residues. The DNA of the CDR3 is TGCGCCAGCAGCCCCGGGACAGTTTATGGCTACACCTTC. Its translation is CASSPGTVYGYTF.

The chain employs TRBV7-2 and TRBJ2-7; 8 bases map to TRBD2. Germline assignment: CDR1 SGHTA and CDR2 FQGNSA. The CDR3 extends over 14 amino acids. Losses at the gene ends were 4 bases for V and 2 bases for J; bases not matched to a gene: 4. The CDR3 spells CASSSPGLAYEQYF. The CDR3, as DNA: TGTGCCAGCAGCTCTCCGGGACTAGCCTACGAGCAGTACTTC.

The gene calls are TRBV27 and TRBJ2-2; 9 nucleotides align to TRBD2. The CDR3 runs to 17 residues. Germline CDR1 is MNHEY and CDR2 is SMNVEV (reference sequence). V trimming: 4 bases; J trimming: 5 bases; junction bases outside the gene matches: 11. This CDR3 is CASSSASALAGTGELFF. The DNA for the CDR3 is TGTGCCAGCAGTTCAGCGTCGGCGCTAGCGGGAACCGGGGAGCTGTTTTTT.

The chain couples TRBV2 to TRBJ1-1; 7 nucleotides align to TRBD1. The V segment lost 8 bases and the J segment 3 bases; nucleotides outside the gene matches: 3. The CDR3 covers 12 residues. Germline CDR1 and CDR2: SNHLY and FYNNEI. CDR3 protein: CASPTGHTEAFF. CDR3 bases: TGTGCCAGCCCGACAGGGCACACTGAAGCTTTCTTT.

The CDR3 loop is CASSDLNPRGNTIYF. The CDR3 nucleotides are TGTGCCAGCAGCGACCTGAACCCGAGGGGAAACACCATATATTTT. The chain links TRBV14 to TRBJ1-3; D not certain. V shed 5 bases and J shed 4 bases, with 15 bases lying between them. The germline gives CDR1 SGHDN, CDR2 FVKESK. The CDR3 runs to 15 residues. The full variable domain, completed using reference TRBV14 and TRBJ1-3, is EAGVTQFPSHSVIEKGQTVTLRCDPISGHDNLYWYRRVMGKEIKFLLHFVKESKQDESGMPNNRFLAERTGGTYSTLKVQPAELEDSGVYFCASSDLNPRGNTIYFGEGSWLTVV.

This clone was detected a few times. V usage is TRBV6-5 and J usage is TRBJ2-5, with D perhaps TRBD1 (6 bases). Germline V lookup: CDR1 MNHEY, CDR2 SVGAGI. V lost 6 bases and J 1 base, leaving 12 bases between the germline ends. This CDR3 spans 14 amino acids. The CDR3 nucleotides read TGTGCCAGCAGGGGAACAGGGCTCCAAGAGACCCAGTACTTC. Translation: CASRGTGLQETQYF.

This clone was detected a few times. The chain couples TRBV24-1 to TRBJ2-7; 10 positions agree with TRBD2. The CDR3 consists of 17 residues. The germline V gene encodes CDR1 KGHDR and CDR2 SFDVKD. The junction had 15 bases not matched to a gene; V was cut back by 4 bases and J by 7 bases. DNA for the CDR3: TGTGCCACCAGTGAGAGAACTAGCGGGATTCCTTTACGGGAGCAGTACGTC. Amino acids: CATSERTSGIPLREQYV.

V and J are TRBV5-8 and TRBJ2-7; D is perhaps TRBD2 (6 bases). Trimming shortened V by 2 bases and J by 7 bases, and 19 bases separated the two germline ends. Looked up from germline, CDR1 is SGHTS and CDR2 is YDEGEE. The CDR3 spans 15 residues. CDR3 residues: CASSFLSGDAGEQYF. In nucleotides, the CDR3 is TGTGCCAGCAGCTTCCTTTCGGGGGATGCGGGGGAGCAGTACTTC.

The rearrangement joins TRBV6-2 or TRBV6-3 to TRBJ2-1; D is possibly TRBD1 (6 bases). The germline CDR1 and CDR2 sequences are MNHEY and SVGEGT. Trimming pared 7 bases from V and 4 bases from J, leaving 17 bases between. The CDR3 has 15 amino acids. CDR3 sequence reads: CASTPGTPVYNEQFF. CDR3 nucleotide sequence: TGTGCCAGCACCCCTGGGACACCAGTGTACAATGAGCAGTTCTTC.

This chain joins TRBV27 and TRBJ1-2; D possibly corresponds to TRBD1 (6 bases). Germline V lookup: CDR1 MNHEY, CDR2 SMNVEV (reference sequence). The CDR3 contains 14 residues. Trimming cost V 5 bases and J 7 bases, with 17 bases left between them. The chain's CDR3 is CASSTTRRGFGYTF. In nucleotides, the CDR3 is TGTGCCAGCAGTACCACGCGCAGGGGTTTTGGCTACACCTTC.

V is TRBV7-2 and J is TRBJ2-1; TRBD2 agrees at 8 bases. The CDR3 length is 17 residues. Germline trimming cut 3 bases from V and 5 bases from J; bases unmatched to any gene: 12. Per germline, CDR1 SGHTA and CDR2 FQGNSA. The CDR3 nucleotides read TGTGCCAGCAGCTTTTGGTTCAAGCGGGGGCCTAACAATGAGCAGTTCTTC. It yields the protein CASSFWFKRGPNNEQFF.

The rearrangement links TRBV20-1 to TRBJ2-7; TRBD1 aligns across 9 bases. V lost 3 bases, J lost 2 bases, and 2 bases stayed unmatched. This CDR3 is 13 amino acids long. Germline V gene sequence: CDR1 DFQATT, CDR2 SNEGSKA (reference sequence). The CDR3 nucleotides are TGCAGTGCTAGTCGACAGGGGGCCTACGAGCAGTACTTC. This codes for CSASRQGAYEQYF.

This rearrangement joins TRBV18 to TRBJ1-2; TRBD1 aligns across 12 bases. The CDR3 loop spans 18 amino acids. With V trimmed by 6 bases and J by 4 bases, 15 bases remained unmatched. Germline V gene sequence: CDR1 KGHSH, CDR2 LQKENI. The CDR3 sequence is CASSPTSGTGGYVYGYTF. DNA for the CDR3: TGTGCCAGCTCCCCAACTTCCGGGACAGGGGGCTACGTCTATGGCTACACCTTC. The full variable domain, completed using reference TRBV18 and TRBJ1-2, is NAGVMQNPRHLVRRRGQEARLRCSPMKGHSHVYWYRQLPEEGLKFMVYLQKENIIDESGMPKERFSAEFPKEGPSILRIQQVVRGDSAAYFCASSPTSGTGGYVYGYTFGSGTRLTVV.

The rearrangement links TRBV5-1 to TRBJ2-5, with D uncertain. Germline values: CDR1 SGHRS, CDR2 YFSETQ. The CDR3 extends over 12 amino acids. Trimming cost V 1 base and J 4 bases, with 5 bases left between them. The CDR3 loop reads CASSLSRETQYF. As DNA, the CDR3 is TGCGCCAGCAGCTTGAGTAGAGAGACCCAGTACTTC.

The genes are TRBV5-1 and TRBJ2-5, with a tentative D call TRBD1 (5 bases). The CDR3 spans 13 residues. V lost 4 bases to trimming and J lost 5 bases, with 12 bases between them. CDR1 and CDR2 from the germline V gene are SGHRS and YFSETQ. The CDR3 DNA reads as TGCGCCAGCAGCATGACAGACGGGGAGACCCAGTACTTC. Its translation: CASSMTDGETQYF. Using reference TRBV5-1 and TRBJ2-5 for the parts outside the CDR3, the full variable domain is KAGVTQTPRYLIKTRGQQVTLSCSPISGHRSVSWYQQTPGQGLQFLFEYFSETQRNKGNFPGRFSGRQFSNSRSEMNVSTLELGDSALYLCASSMTDGETQYFGPGTRLLVL.

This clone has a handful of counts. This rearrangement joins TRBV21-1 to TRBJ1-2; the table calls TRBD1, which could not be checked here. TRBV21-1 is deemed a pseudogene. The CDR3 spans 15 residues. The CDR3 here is CASSKNRGDNYGYTF. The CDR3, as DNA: TGTGCCAGCAGCAAAAACAGGGGGGACAACTATGGCTACACCTTC.

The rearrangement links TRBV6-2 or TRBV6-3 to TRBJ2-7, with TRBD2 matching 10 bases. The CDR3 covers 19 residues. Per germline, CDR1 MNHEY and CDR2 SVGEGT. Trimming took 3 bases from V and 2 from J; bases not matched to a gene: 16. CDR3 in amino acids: CASSYDRGRGLAGAYEQYV. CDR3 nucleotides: TGTGCCAGCAGTTATGACAGGGGAAGAGGTCTAGCGGGAGCCTACGAGCAGTACGTC.

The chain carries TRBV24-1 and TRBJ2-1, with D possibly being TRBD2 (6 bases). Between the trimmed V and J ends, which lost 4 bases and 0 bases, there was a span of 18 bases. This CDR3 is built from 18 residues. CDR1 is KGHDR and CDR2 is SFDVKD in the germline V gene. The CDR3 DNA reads TGTGCCACCAGTGAATACCCCGTGCGGGATAGCTCCTACAATGAGCAGTTCTTC. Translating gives CATSEYPVRDSSYNEQFF.

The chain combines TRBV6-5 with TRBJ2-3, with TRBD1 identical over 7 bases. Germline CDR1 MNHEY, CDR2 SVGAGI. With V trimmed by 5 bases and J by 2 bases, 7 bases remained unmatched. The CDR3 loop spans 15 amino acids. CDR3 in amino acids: CASSLLGTDTDTQYF. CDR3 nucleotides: TGTGCCAGCAGTCTCTTAGGGACAGACACAGATACGCAGTATTTT.